These 15 T cell receptor beta chains share one sample of origin, sequenced in a study of shared clonotypes between healthy human individuals. The assay was immunoSEQ multiplex PCR, and TCRdb's table has in-frame clones only and misses some. The table lists 650,000 to 750,000 clones, approximately 75% of them singletons. The sequenced sample consisted of memory CD4+ T cells sorted from blood. As for subset: CD45RA-negative fraction. These receptors were collected from a woman in her 30s in good health.

V gene TRBV30 combines with J gene TRBJ2-7; D tentatively fits TRBD1 or TRBD2 (5 bases each). CDR1 and CDR2 (germline): GTSNPN, SVGIG (reference sequence). Trimming removed 2 bases from V and 2 bases from J, with 13 bases in between. The CDR3 length is 14 residues. In DNA, the CDR3 is TGTGCCTGGAGTCCAGGGACGGAGACCTACGAGCAGTACTTC. It translates to CAWSPGTETYEQYF.

The gene calls are TRBV10-1 and TRBJ2-7; a weak D match, TRBD2 (7 bases). The CDR3 consists of 13 residues. Germline values: CDR1 WNHNN, CDR2 SYGVQD (reference sequence). The CDR3 sequence: CHTGRDWAYEQYF. The CDR3 DNA reads as TGCCACACAGGGAGGGATTGGGCCTACGAGCAGTACTTC.

The gene calls are TRBV2 and TRBJ2-5; the D is unclear. The germline gives CDR1 SNHLY, CDR2 FYNNEI. V lost 0 bases to trimming and J lost 5 bases, with 13 bases between them. This CDR3 spans 15 amino acids. CDR3 sequence (DNA): TGTGCCAGCAGTGAAGCCCCAGCCTACGTGGAGACCCAGTACTTC. Amino acid sequence: CASSEAPAYVETQYF. Full variable domain (rest looked up from reference TRBV2 and TRBJ2-5): EPEVTQTPSHQVTQMGQEVILRCVPISNHLYFYWYRQILGQKVEFLVSFYNNEISEKSEIFDDQFSVERPDGSNFTLKIRSTKLEDSAMYFCASSEAPAYVETQYFGPGTRLLVL.

The rearrangement links TRBV10-3 to TRBJ2-1; 8 nucleotides match TRBD2. In germline, CDR1 is ENHRY, CDR2 SYGVKD. With V trimmed by 3 bases and J by 5 bases, 6 bases remained unmatched. The CDR3 consists of 15 residues. This CDR3 is CAISDSGGPNNEQFF. CDR3 nucleotide sequence: TGTGCCATCAGTGACTCGGGAGGGCCAAACAATGAGCAGTTCTTC.

This clone was found a few times. In the same sample, other DNA sequences code for this CDR3. The chain combines TRBV18 with TRBJ1-2; no clear D. CDR1 is KGHSH and CDR2 is LQKENI in the germline V gene. V lost 2 bases, J lost 2 bases, and 9 bases lay in between. The CDR3 sequence is 14 residues long. This CDR3 reads CASSPEEGNYGYTF. The CDR3 region has the DNA TGTGCCAGCTCACCAGAGGAAGGGAACTATGGCTACACCTTC.

The rearrangement joins TRBV5-1 to TRBJ1-4, with 7 bases fitting TRBD1. V dropped 1 base and J dropped 6; count of bases not matched to a gene: 12. CDR1 and CDR2 from the germline V gene are SGHRS and YFSETQ. This CDR3 has 17 amino acids. The CDR3 DNA is TGCGCCAGCAGCTTGCCAAGCTCGACGGACAGGCATGAAAAACTGTTTTTT. Its translation: CASSLPSSTDRHEKLFF.

The chain links TRBV19 to TRBJ2-6; D ambiguous. The CDR3 contains 15 residues. V was clipped by 5 bases and J by 0 bases, with 8 bases between them. Germline-derived CDR1 and CDR2 are LNHDA and SQIVND (reference sequence). The chain's CDR3 is CASSPTVSGANVLTF. The CDR3 region has the DNA TGTGCCAGTAGTCCGACGGTCTCTGGGGCCAACGTCCTGACTTTC.

The sample holds a few counts of this clone. The chain employs TRBV5-1 and TRBJ2-2; D may be TRBD1 (5 bases). Deletions cut 2 bases from V and 6 bases from J, with 5 bases between. CDR3 size: 12 residues. Germline CDR1 is SGHRS and CDR2 is YFSETQ. The CDR3 DNA reads TGCGCCAGCAGCTTACAGGCCGGGGAGCTGTTTTTT. This translates into CASSLQAGELFF.

In nucleotides, the CDR3 is TGTGCCAGCAGTTTGGGGACTAGCGGGGTGAATGAGCAGTTCTTC. It specifies CASSLGTSGVNEQFF. The chain carries TRBV6-6 and TRBJ2-1, with 13 bases identical to TRBD2. V gave up 4 bases and J gave up 7 bases; unmatched junction bases: 4. The CDR3 contains 15 residues. Germline CDR1 is MNHNY and CDR2 is SVGAGI (reference sequence).

This clone was counted only a few times. The chain has TRBV14 and TRBJ2-2, with 7 positions matching TRBD2. Germline CDR1 is SGHDN and CDR2 is FVKESK. This CDR3 has 17 amino acids. The junction had 8 bases not matched to a gene; V was cut back by 1 base and J by 3 bases. CDR3 coding DNA: TGTGCCAGCAGCCAAGTTGGAGGAGCGGGATACACCGGGGAGCTGTTTTTT. It encodes CASSQVGGAGYTGELFF.

This clone was counted once. CDR3 in amino acids: CASSYGGSRKTYGYTF. In DNA form, the CDR3 reads TGCGCCAGCAGTTATGGTGGATCGCGAAAGACCTATGGCTACACCTTC. The rearrangement links TRBV10-1 to TRBJ1-2; no firm D call. From germline, CDR1 is WNHNN and CDR2 SYGVQD (reference sequence). V dropped 5 bases and J dropped 4 bases, with 20 bases sitting between them. CDR3 length: 16 residues.

The rearrangement uses TRBV29-1 and TRBJ1-2; D ambiguous. The CDR3 contains 17 residues. V was cut by 6 bases and J by 0 bases, with 23 bases left in between. The V gene's germline CDR1 is SQVTM and CDR2 ANQGSEA. In nucleotides, the CDR3 is TGCAGCGTCCTTGAGGGCCCCAGTACCGACTCTAACTATGGCTACACCTTC. Protein sequence: CSVLEGPSTDSNYGYTF.

There are many counts of this clone. This chain joins TRBV11-3 and TRBJ2-7; a possible D gene is TRBD2 (7 bases). With 4 bases removed from V and 5 bases from J, the gap between germline ends came to 15 bases. This CDR3 comprises 14 residues. The germline V gene encodes CDR1 SGHNT and CDR2 YENEEA. CDR3 coding DNA: TGTGCCAGCAGCTCGTCGGGGGGCACCGACGAGCAGTACTTC. This codes for CASSSSGGTDEQYF. Full variable domain (rest looked up from reference TRBV11-3 and TRBJ2-7): EAGVVQSPRYKIIEKKQPVAFWCNPISGHNTLYWYLQNLGQGPELLIRYENEEAVDDSQLPKDRFSAERLKGVDSTLKIQPAELGDSAVYLCASSSSGGTDEQYFGPGTRLTVT.

The chain is built from TRBV4-2 and TRBJ2-3, with D perhaps matching TRBD2 (6 bases). This CDR3 spans 15 amino acids. The germline gives CDR1 LGHNA, CDR2 YNFKEQ. V was trimmed by 0 bases and J by 8 bases, leaving 15 bases between them. The CDR3 loop is CASSQEWSGFGTQYF. CDR3 in DNA: TGTGCCAGCAGCCAAGAATGGAGCGGGTTCGGTACGCAGTATTTT.

This clone was detected a few times. The V gene is TRBV11-2, the J gene TRBJ2-2; D uncertain. The CDR3 spans 14 residues. Trimming took off 2 bases at V and 2 bases at J, with 6 bases between the two ends. Per the germline V gene, CDR1 is SGHAT and CDR2 is FQNNGV. CDR3 residues: CASSLSPNTGELFF. CDR3 bases: TGTGCCAGCAGCTTATCCCCCAACACCGGGGAGCTGTTTTTT.